This passage covers 16 T cell receptor beta chains from one sample sequenced in a study of tumor-infiltrating lymphocytes in primary liver carcinoma. Taking about 17-31 mg of unsorted bulk tissue, the authors co-extracted RNA and DNA. A primer matching the constant region was used to make TCR beta cDNA from approximately 0.45 ug of total RNA. What produced the TCR beta libraries was three nested multiplex PCR rounds using slightly modified ARM-PCR. Investigators reported that the first two PCR rounds, at roughly 10 cycles each, used TRBV1-TRBV30 forward primers with a C-beta reverse primer. TCRdb re-analysed the multiplex PCR reads in MiXCR, keeping a single row per CDR3 protein. The sample includes 100,000 or so distinct CDR3 sequences, approximately 68% of them seen just once. Sequences were obtained from liver tumor tissue from sampling region 5. Sample subset: tumor region T5, tumor centre. These receptors all come from a woman in her sixties with primary liver carcinoma and hepatitis B virus infection.

With regard to this clonotype: Since a much larger clone is just one base distant, this may be a read error. This chain links TRBV7-9 with TRBJ2-1, with D uncertain. CDR1 is SEHNR, CDR2 FQNEAQ, per germline (reference sequence). CDR3 length: 14 amino acids. The V and J ends lost 0 bases and 7 bases respectively, with 10 bases between them. The CDR3 nucleotides are TGTGCCAGCAGCTTAGCGGGAATCGCAAATGAGCAGTTCTTC. As protein: CASSLAGIANEQFF.

On this clonotype itself: A read error may account for a junction end that differs from germline. The V call is TRBV6-2 or TRBV6-3, the J call TRBJ2-5; D is possibly TRBD1 (5 bases). The CDR3 extends over 15 amino acids. Germline assignment: CDR1 MNHEY and CDR2 SVGEGT. The CDR3 spells CASTVSRTPQETQHF. CDR3 DNA sequence: TGTGCCAGCACGGTATCCAGGACACCCCAAGAGACTCAGCACTTC.

Notes on this clonotype: Mismatch with germline at one junction end may stem from a read error. The V gene is TRBV12-5, the J gene TRBJ2-2; a possible D gene is TRBD2 (5 bases). This CDR3 region has 15 residues. Looked up from germline, CDR1 is LGHNT and CDR2 is FRNRAP. The CDR3 here is CAGGLQITNTGELFF. For the CDR3, the DNA is TGTGCTGGTGGACTTCAGATTACGAACACCGGGGAGCTGTTTTTC. The full variable domain, with the rest looked up from reference TRBV12-5 and TRBJ2-2, is DARVTQTPRHKVTEMGQEVTMRCQPILGHNTVFWYRQTMMQGLELLAYFRNRAPLDDSGMPKDRFSAEMPDATLATLKIQPSEPRDSAVYFCAGGLQITNTGELFFGEGSRLTVL.

The chain is built from TRBV10-3 and TRBJ2-7; the D gene is possibly TRBD2 (5 bases). Germline CDR1 is ENHRY and CDR2 is SYGVKD. The CDR3 sequence is 13 residues long. V shed 6 bases and J shed 4 bases, with 13 bases lying between them. The CDR3 nucleotides are TGTGCCATCAGCTCTAGCATATCGTACGAGCAGTACTTC. Its translation is CAISSSISYEQYF.

This chain connects TRBV25-1 to TRBJ2-6; tentative D call: TRBD2 (5 bases). V was cut by 7 bases and J by 2 bases, with 6 bases left in between. Germline V gene lookup returns CDR1 MGHDK and CDR2 SYGVNS. The CDR3 totals 13 residues. In DNA form, the CDR3 reads TGTGCCAGCACTAGCACTGGGGCCAACGTCCTGACTTTC. Protein: CASTSTGANVLTF.

CDR3 residues: CASSLAGFESYTF. The CDR3, as DNA: TGCGCCAGCAGCTTAGCAGGGTTCGAGAGCTACACCTTC. The chain links TRBV5-1 to TRBJ1-2; TRBD1 is a possible D gene (5 bases). The germline gives CDR1 SGHRS, CDR2 YFSETQ. Trimming removed 2 bases from V and 9 bases from J, with 14 bases in between. The CDR3 is 13 residues long. Using reference TRBV5-1 and TRBJ1-2 for the parts outside the CDR3, the full variable domain is KAGVTQTPRYLIKTRGQQVTLSCSPISGHRSVSWYQQTPGQGLQFLFEYFSETQRNKGNFPGRFSGRQFSNSRSEMNVSTLELGDSALYLCASSLAGFESYTFGSGTRLTVV.

The CDR3 nucleotides are TGTGCCAGCAGTATTCAGGACGGCCGCCGGGGCTACACCTTC. Translated, it gives CASSIQDGRRGYTF. The rearrangement links TRBV12-3 or TRBV12-4 to TRBJ1-2; D ambiguous. Trimming took 5 bases from V and 8 from J, leaving 18 bases between them. The CDR3 has 14 residues.

V is TRBV7-2 and J is TRBJ2-7, with TRBD2 identical over 9 bases. Germline CDR1 and CDR2: SGHTA and FQGNSA. After removal of 1 base from V and 0 bases from J, the junction contained 4 bases not matched to a gene. The CDR3 loop spans 16 amino acids. The CDR3 here is CASSLDGTSSSYEQYF. CDR3 nucleotide sequence: TGTGCCAGCAGCTTAGATGGGACTAGCTCCTCCTACGAGCAGTACTTC.

This clonotype was recorded at least ten times. The chain carries TRBV12-3 or TRBV12-4 and TRBJ2-6, with 10 nucleotides matching TRBD2. V trimming: 5 bases; J trimming: 3 bases; junction bases outside the gene matches: 10. The CDR3 totals 18 residues. The CDR3 nucleotides are TGTGCCAGCAGTGGCTCCCCCGGGACTAGCGATGGGGCCAACGTCCTGACTTTC. Encoded protein: CASSGSPGTSDGANVLTF.

Concerning this clonotype itself: Germline is not matched at one junction end, which may reflect a read error. The chain is built from TRBV5-6 and TRBJ1-5, with 7 bases matching TRBD1. Germline CDR1 reads SGHDT; CDR2 reads YYEEEE. The CDR3 extends over 14 amino acids. The CDR3 loop reads CASSMGQINRPQHF. CDR3 coding DNA: TGTGCCAGCAGCATGGGACAGATCAATCGGCCCCAGCATTTT.

By proportion, this clonotype is medium-sized. One junction end does not reproduce the germline sequence, and a read error may be involved. J is TRBJ1-3 and V is TRBV11-3; D ambiguous. Looked up from germline, CDR1 is SGHNT and CDR2 is YENEEA. The CDR3 sequence is 15 residues long. CDR3 nucleotide sequence: TGTGCCAGCAGTTTAGATGGCGGCTCTGGAAACACCATATATTTT. It is translated as CASSLDGGSGNTIYF.

About this clonotype: The CDR3 carries no conserved terminal phenylalanine or tryptophan, so it likely arises from a read error. The chain employs TRBV6-1 and TRBJ2-5, with TRBD2 identical over 10 bases. This CDR3 spans 16 amino acids. The germline V gene has CDR1 MNHNS and CDR2 SASEGT. CDR3 loop: CASSPKRLAGDETQYY. CDR3 sequence (DNA): TGCGCCAGCAGCCCAAAACGGCTAGCGGGAGACGAGACCCAGTACTAC.

This clonotype was seen a few times. The chain combines TRBV18 with TRBJ1-1; D is unresolved. CDR1 and CDR2 from the germline V gene are KGHSH and LQKENI. V lost 6 bases to trimming and J lost 1 base, with 15 bases between them. This CDR3 contains 15 residues. This CDR3 reads CASSGFGYQNTEAFF. CDR3 bases: TGTGCCAGCTCGGGGTTCGGTTATCAGAACACTGAAGCTTTCTTT.

As regards this clonotype: A much larger clone lies one base from this, so it may be a read error. The chain joins TRBV4-1 to TRBJ2-1, with unresolved D. CDR1 MGHRA and CDR2 YSYEKL come from the germline V gene. CDR3 length: 14 amino acids. This CDR3 reads CTSSQYSVDNEQFF. The CDR3 region has the DNA TGCACCAGCAGCCAATATTCTGTGGACAATGAGCAGTTCTTC.

This clonotype was seen a few times. One end of the junction fails to match germline, which may point to a read error. For the CDR3, the DNA is TGTGCCAGTAGCTTAAATGGGCAGAGCCTATCCTATGGCTACACCTTC. Translation gives CASSLNGQSLSYGYTF. The chain combines TRBV11-2 with TRBJ1-2, with D hard to call. The length of the CDR3 is 16 residues. Germline-derived CDR1 and CDR2 are SGHAT and FQNNGV.

For this clonotype: No conserved phenylalanine or tryptophan is present at the end of the CDR3, so a read error is the likely explanation. The chain uses TRBV29-1 and TRBJ2-3; 9 positions agree with TRBD2. In germline, CDR1 is SQVTM, CDR2 ANQGSEA. CDR3 size: 13 residues. The ends lost 6 bases at V and 6 bases at J; junction bases unmatched: 7. The CDR3 DNA reads as TGCAGCGTCACTAGCGGGTTGGGGGATACGCAGTATTCT. Translated: CSVTSGLGDTQYS.